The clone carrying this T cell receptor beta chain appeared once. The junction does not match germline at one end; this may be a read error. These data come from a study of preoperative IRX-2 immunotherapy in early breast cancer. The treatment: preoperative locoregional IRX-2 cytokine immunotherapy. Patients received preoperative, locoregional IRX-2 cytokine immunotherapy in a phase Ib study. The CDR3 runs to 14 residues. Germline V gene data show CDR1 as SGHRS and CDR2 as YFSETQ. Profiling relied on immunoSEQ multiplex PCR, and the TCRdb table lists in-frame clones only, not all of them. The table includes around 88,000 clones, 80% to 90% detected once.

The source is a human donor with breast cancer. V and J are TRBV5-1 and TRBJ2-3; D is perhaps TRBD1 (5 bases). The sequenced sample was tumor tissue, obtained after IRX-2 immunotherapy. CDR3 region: CASSLAQDTHTQYF. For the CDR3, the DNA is TGCGCCAGCAGCTTGGCCCAGGACACACATACGCAGTATTTT.